Listed here are 11 T cell receptor beta chains from one sample, sequenced in a study of T-cell memory formation after mild COVID-19. In TCRdb, the 5' RACE reads were re-called with MiXCR into one record per CDR3 protein. The sample has 470,000 or so distinct CDR3 sequences, 15% to 20% seen once. Sequenced: PBMCs or a T cell subset sorted from them (not recorded which). All receptors come from an adult woman who had mild COVID-19 (a few samples of this study predate the infection). Cell type and time point are not known.

This clonotype was observed a few times. The rearrangement links TRBV20-1 to TRBJ2-7, with 11 bases that match TRBD2. V lost 1 base, J lost 4 bases, and 3 bases stayed unmatched. The CDR3 loop spans 14 amino acids. Looked up from germline, CDR1 is DFQATT and CDR2 is SNEGSKA (reference sequence). In DNA form, the CDR3 reads TGCAGTGCTAGAGGACTAGCGGGAATGTACGAGCAGTACTTC. Translation: CSARGLAGMYEQYF.

This clonotype was observed a few times. CDR3 sequence reads: CASSLPGLAGGLRSDTQYF. The CDR3 coding sequence is TGTGCCAGCAGCCTTCCGGGACTAGCGGGGGGGCTAAGGTCGGATACGCAGTATTTT. The V and J genes are TRBV11-2 and TRBJ2-3; 16 bases fit TRBD2. Germline V gives CDR1 SGHAT, CDR2 FQNNGV. The length of the CDR3 is 19 residues. V was pared by 5 bases and J by 6 bases, with 14 bases of the junction left unmatched.

The rearrangement uses TRBV7-2 and TRBJ2-5, with D unclear. CDR3 size: 14 residues. Trimming cost V 5 bases and J 5 bases, with 15 bases left between them. Germline V gene data show CDR1 as SGHTA and CDR2 as FQGNSA. The CDR3 nucleotides are TGTGCCAGCAGCCGTACGACCTTGAGGGAGACCCAGTACTTC. Protein: CASSRTTLRETQYF. Full variable domain (outside the CDR3, taken from reference TRBV7-2 and TRBJ2-5): GAGVSQSPSNKVTEKGKDVELRCDPISGHTALYWYRQSLGQGLEFLIYFQGNSAPDKSGLPSDRFSAERTGGSVSTLTIQRTQQEDSAVYLCASSRTTLRETQYFGPGTRLLVL.

The rearrangement links TRBV5-6 to TRBJ1-1; maybe TRBD1 (5 bases). The germline V gene has CDR1 SGHDT and CDR2 YYEEEE. The CDR3 totals 13 residues. Trimming cost V 1 base and J 10 bases, with 14 bases left between them. The CDR3: CASSLRDAPRAFF. The CDR3, as DNA: TGTGCCAGCAGCTTGAGGGACGCACCAAGAGCTTTCTTT.

Only a few counts were recorded for this clonotype. The CDR3 sequence is CASSGRWDEQFF. DNA for the CDR3: TGTGCCAGCAGCGGGAGGTGGGATGAGCAGTTCTTC. This chain links TRBV28 with TRBJ2-1, with 7 bases identical to TRBD2. V was clipped by 6 bases and J by 8 bases; unmatched bases: 4. CDR3 length: 12 residues. CDR1 MDHEN and CDR2 SYDVKM come from the germline V gene.

This clonotype was counted a few times. The rearrangement links TRBV4-1 to TRBJ1-1; D perhaps matches TRBD1 (6 bases). Trimming removed 6 bases at V and 3 bases at J, with 14 bases between. CDR3 size: 14 residues. Germline V gene sequence: CDR1 MGHRA, CDR2 YSYEKL. For the CDR3, the DNA is TGCGCCAGCAGTCTCAGGGGAGAATACACTGAAGCTTTCTTT. Translating it yields CASSLRGEYTEAFF.

The chain uses TRBV9 and TRBJ2-7; D may correspond to TRBD1 or TRBD2 (6 bases each). CDR3 size: 17 residues. The germline V gene encodes CDR1 SGDLS and CDR2 YYNGEE. The germline V and J ends were trimmed by 3 bases and 1 base, with 20 bases remaining between them. CDR3 protein: CASSAYREGGISYEQYF. CDR3 coding DNA: TGTGCCAGCAGCGCGTACCGCGAAGGGGGGATTTCCTACGAGCAGTACTTC.

The V and J genes are TRBV12-3 or TRBV12-4 and TRBJ2-7, with TRBD1 matching 7 bases. The junction had 5 bases not matched to a gene; V was cut back by 8 bases and J by 1 base. This CDR3 comprises 13 residues. This CDR3 is CASGEQGSYEQYF. CDR3 sequence (DNA): TGTGCCAGCGGAGAACAGGGGTCCTACGAGCAGTACTTC.

This clonotype has only a few counts. V usage is TRBV6-2 or TRBV6-3 and J usage is TRBJ2-6; the D gene is possibly TRBD1 (5 bases). Trimming left V 6 bases short and J 0 bases short, with 24 bases between. CDR3 size: 20 residues. CDR1 MNHEY and CDR2 SVGEGT come from the germline V gene. The CDR3 is CASSSKSGPKQLSGANVLTF. The CDR3 DNA reads TGTGCCAGCAGCTCGAAGTCAGGGCCAAAACAACTCTCTGGGGCCAACGTCCTGACTTTC.

This chain connects TRBV7-6 to TRBJ2-3, with 10 bases matching TRBD2. This CDR3 spans 16 amino acids. The V and J ends lost 4 bases and 3 bases, in that order; junction bases with no gene match: 7. Per germline, CDR1 SGHVS and CDR2 FNYEAQ. CDR3 sequence reads: CASSSWTSGFTDTQYF. CDR3 bases: TGTGCCAGCAGCTCCTGGACTAGCGGATTTACAGATACGCAGTATTTT.

The rearrangement joins TRBV5-1 to TRBJ2-3; weak D call: TRBD2 (7 bases). The CDR3 extends over 15 amino acids. Germline values: CDR1 SGHRS, CDR2 YFSETQ. Trimming took 0 bases from V and 6 from J, leaving 14 bases between them. CDR3 bases: TGCGCCAGCAGCTTGGGACGCGGGGGCCGCGATACGCAGTATTTT. Translating it yields CASSLGRGGRDTQYF.